This T cell receptor beta chain was obtained from a study of blood T cell repertoires in COVID-19. Whole-study context: Some COVID-19 samples were acute and others convalescent; all came from the United States, Italy and Spain. Nucleic acid was either cDNA or gDNA, and it came from T cells, B-cell-depleted T cells, or PBMCs.

In the original analysis: Reference gene primer amplification yielded estimated nucleated cell counts. Profiling relied on immunoSEQ multiplex PCR, and the TCRdb table lists in-frame clones only, not all of them. V and J calls and clone size are given by that table; D and trimming were obtained from the DNA. The data hold about 60,000 clones, with approximately 85% observed a single time. The CDR3 extends over 16 amino acids. The germline V gene encodes CDR1 MNHEY and CDR2 SMNVEV (reference sequence). With V trimmed by 5 bases and J by 0 bases, 7 bases remained unmatched. The TCR was taken from a human donor in a cohort sampled during active COVID-19. J is TRBJ1-5 and V is TRBV27; TRBD1 matches at 7 bases. The specimen sequenced was peripheral blood. The CDR3 protein is CASSPWTGYSNQPQHF. The DNA of the CDR3 is TGTGCCAGCAGTCCCTGGACAGGTTATAGCAATCAGCCCCAGCATTTT.